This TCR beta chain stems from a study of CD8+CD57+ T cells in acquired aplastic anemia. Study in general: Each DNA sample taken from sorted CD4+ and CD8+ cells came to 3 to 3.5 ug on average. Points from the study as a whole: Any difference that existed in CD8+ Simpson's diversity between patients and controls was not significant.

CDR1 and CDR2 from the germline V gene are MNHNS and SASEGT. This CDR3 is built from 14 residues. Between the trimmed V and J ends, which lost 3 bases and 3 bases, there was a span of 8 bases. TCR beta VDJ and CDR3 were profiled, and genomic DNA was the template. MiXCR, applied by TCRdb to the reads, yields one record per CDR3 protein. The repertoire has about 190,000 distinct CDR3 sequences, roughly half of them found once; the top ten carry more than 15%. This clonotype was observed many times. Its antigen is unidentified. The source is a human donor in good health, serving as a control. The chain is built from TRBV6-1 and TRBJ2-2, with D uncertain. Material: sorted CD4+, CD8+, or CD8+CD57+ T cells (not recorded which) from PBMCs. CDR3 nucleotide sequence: TGTGCCAGCAGTGATTCTTTTTACACCGGGGAGCTGTTTTTT. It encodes CASSDSFYTGELFF.